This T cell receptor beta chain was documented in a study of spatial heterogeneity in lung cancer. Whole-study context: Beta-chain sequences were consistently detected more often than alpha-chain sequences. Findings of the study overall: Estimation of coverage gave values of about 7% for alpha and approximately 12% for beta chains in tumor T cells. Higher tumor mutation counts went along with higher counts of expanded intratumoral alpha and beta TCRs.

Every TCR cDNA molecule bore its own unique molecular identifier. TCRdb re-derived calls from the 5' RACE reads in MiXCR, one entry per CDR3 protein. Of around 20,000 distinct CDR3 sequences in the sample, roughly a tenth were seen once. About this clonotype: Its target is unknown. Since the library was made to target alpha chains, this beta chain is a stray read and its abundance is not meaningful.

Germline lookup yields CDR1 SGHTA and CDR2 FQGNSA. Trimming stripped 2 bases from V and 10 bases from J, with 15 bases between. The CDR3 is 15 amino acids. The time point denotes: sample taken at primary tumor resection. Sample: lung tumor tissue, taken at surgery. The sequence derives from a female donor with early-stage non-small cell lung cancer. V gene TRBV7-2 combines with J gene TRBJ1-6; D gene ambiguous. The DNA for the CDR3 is TGTGCCAGCAGCTTAAGGAGCAGCTCGGAATCACCCCTCCACTTT. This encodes CASSLRSSSESPLHF.